The present T cell receptor (beta chain) was sequenced within a study of T cells in Graves' hyperthyroidism and ophthalmopathy. This clonotype was observed many times. Looked up from germline, CDR1 is SGHKS and CDR2 is YYEKEE (reference sequence). The CDR3 is 15 amino acids. Unmatched junction bases numbered 8, after V lost 4 bases and J lost 7 bases. Amplified TCR beta CDR3 regions derived from RNA transcripts. With the HTBI primer set, the TCR CDR3 went through a first round of RT-PCR. TCRdb redid the calling of the multiplex PCR reads with MiXCR, one entry per CDR3 protein. The sample yields fewer than 800,000 distinct CDR3 sequences, roughly 15% seen once.

This sequence joins TRBV5-5 and TRBJ2-1, with TRBD1 identical over 10 bases. The TCR sequence derives from a man aged 18-30 years with Graves' hyperthyroidism. The sequenced sample consisted of blood. The chain's CDR3 is CASSRQTGGENEQFF. CDR3 in DNA: TGTGCCAGCAGCCGTCAGACAGGGGGCGAAAATGAGCAGTTCTTC.